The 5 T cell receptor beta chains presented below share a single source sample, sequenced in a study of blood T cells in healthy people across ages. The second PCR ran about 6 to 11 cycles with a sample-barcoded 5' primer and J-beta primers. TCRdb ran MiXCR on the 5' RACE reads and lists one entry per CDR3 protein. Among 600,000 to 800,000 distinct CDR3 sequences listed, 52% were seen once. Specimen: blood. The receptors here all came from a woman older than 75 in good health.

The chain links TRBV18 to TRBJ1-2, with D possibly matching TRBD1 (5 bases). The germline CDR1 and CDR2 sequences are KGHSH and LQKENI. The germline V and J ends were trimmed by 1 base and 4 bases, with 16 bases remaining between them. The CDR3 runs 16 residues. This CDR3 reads CASSPLLNGGAYGYTF. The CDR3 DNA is TGTGCCAGCTCACCACTTCTCAACGGGGGTGCCTATGGCTACACCTTC.

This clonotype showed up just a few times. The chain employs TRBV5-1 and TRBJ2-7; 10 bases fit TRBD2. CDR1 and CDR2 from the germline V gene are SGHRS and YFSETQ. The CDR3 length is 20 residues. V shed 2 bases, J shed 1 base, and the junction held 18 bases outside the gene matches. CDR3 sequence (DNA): TGCGCCAGCAGCTTCTCCGCTAGCGGGAGCGTGGTGGGGGAATCCTACGAGCAGTACTTC. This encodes CASSFSASGSVVGESYEQYF.

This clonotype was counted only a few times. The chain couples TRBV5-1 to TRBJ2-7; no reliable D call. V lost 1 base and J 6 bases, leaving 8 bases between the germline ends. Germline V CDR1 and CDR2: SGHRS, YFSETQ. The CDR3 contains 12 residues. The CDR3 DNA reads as TGCGCCAGCAGCTTGCAGCAAGCCGAGCAGTACTTC. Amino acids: CASSLQQAEQYF.

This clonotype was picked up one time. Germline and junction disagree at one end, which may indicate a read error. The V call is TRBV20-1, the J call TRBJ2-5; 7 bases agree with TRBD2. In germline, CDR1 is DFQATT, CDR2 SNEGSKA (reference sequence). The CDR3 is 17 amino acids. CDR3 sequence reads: CSARRASGTTIQGTQYF. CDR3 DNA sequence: TGCAGTGCTAGAAGAGCTAGCGGAACTACTATCCAAGGGACCCAGTACTTC.

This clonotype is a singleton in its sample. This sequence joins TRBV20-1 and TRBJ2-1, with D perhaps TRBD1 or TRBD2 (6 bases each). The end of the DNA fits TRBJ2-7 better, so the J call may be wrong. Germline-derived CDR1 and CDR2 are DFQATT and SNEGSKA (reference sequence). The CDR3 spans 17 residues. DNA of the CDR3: TGCAGTGCTAGGGGCTTCGGGGGCCGCCAGACCCCTTACGAGCAGTACTTC. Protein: CSARGFGGRQTPYEQYF.